Detailed here is one T cell receptor beta chain. Antigen specificity is unknown. Though nominally healthy at sampling, donors likely had unrecorded immune exposures. PCR primers comprised 60 Vbeta and 13 Jbeta primers. Libraries were prepared by immunoSEQ multiplex PCR; TCRdb keeps only in-frame clonotypes and omits some of them. The sample contains 150,000 to 200,000 clones, over 70% of which appear only once. This specimen comes from a study of cytomegalovirus exposure and HLA in healthy donors. Findings and caveats of the study: Analyzed later, association rates of TCRs varied across HLA loci, with DRB1 most and HLA-C fewest.

The source of this sequence is a female donor in good health and CMV-seronegative. The sample consisted of PBMCs.

This CDR3 is CASRSKGQVGYEQYF. CDR3 nucleotide sequence: TGTGCAAGTCGCTCCAAAGGACAGGTTGGCTACGAGCAGTACTTC. The V gene is TRBV12-2, the J gene TRBJ2-7; the D call in the table, TRBD1, was not verified against the DNA. TRBV12-2 is a pseudogene. The length of the CDR3 is 15 residues.